The 20 T cell receptor beta chains below all came from one sample that was sequenced in a study of cytomegalovirus exposure and HLA in healthy donors. Researchers ran the PCR with 60 Vbeta and 13 Jbeta primers. Sequencing was performed with immunoSEQ multiplex PCR; in TCRdb, only in-frame clones are kept and a portion is missing. This repertoire shows about 140,000 clones, nearly 80% found once; its top ten account for around 4.9%. Sequenced sample: PBMCs. The receptors stem from a male donor in good health and CMV-seronegative.

This clone was recorded a few times. The chain employs TRBV11-1 and TRBJ2-7; the D gene is possibly TRBD1 (6 bases). CDR3 length equals 14 residues. Germline loops: CDR1 SGHAT, CDR2 FQDESV (reference sequence). V was shortened by 5 bases and J by 1 base, with 12 bases between the two germline ends. The CDR3 loop reads CASSPTGLSYEQYF. CDR3 sequence (DNA): TGTGCCAGCAGCCCGACAGGCCTTTCCTACGAGCAGTACTTC.

V gene TRBV6-1 combines with J gene TRBJ1-5, with D unclear. The CDR3 sequence is 13 residues long. V was cut by 9 bases and J by 2 bases, with 11 bases left in between. Germline lookup yields CDR1 MNHNS and CDR2 SASEGT. For the CDR3, the DNA is TGTGCCAGTAGACTTATCGGCAATCAGCCCCAGCATTTT. As protein: CASRLIGNQPQHF.

V usage is TRBV7-9 and J usage is TRBJ1-2; 7 nucleotides align to TRBD1. With 6 bases clipped from V and 5 bases from J, the junction kept 9 bases outside the gene matches. The CDR3 is made up of 14 amino acids. The V gene's germline CDR1 is SEHNR and CDR2 FQNEAQ (reference sequence). CDR3 protein: CASSSTGELYGYTF. CDR3 DNA: TGTGCCAGCAGTTCTACAGGGGAGTTATATGGCTACACCTTC.

This clone was seen more than once but under ten times. The J gene is TRBJ2-7, the V gene TRBV29-1; D possibly corresponds to TRBD2 (7 bases). Deletions cut 4 bases from V and 4 bases from J, with 14 bases between. CDR3 length: 13 residues. CDR1 SQVTM and CDR2 ANQGSEA come from the germline V gene. The CDR3 sequence is CSVGGGRGYEQYF. CDR3 sequence (DNA): TGCAGCGTTGGGGGGGGGCGAGGGTACGAGCAGTACTTC.

CDR3 amino acids: CASSLAGTVSNEQFF. CDR3 bases: TGTGCCAGCAGCTTAGCCGGGACTGTATCAAATGAGCAGTTCTTC. V gene TRBV11-2 combines with J gene TRBJ2-1; tentatively, D is TRBD2 (6 bases). The length of the CDR3 is 15 residues. Germline values: CDR1 SGHAT, CDR2 FQNNGV. Trimming took 1 base from V and 7 from J, leaving 14 bases between them.

The chain couples TRBV19 to TRBJ2-1; 7 bases line up with TRBD1. With 10 bases clipped from V and 5 bases from J, the junction kept 11 bases outside the gene matches. Germline V lookup: CDR1 LNHDA, CDR2 SQIVND (reference sequence). The CDR3 loop spans 14 amino acids. The CDR3 DNA follows: TGTGCCACCAGACCGACAGGGTATAACAATGAGCAGTTCTTC. Amino acid sequence: CATRPTGYNNEQFF.

The chain employs TRBV7-9 and TRBJ2-5, with 11 bases lining up with TRBD2. The CDR3 consists of 15 residues. Germline CDR1 reads SEHNR; CDR2 reads FQNEAQ (reference sequence). J lost 11 bases, V lost 2 bases, and 10 bases had no gene match. The CDR3 coding sequence is TGTGCCAGCAGCTTAAGTAGCGGGGGGGCTAAAGAGCAGTACTTC. This encodes CASSLSSGGAKEQYF.

This chain links TRBV9 with TRBJ2-7; no firm D call. This CDR3 comprises 11 residues. Trimming shortened V by 3 bases and J by 6 bases, and 7 bases separated the two germline ends. CDR1 and CDR2 (germline): SGDLS, YYNGEE. The chain's CDR3 is CASSGTGEQYF. The CDR3 bases are TGTGCCAGCAGCGGAACGGGCGAGCAGTACTTC.

This clone was counted between two and nine times. This sequence joins TRBV5-1 and TRBJ2-1; the match to TRBD1 covers 10 bases. The V and J ends lost 5 bases and 8 bases, in that order; junction bases with no gene match: 16. From germline, CDR1 is SGHRS and CDR2 YFSETQ. CDR3 size: 17 residues. For the CDR3, the DNA is TGCGCCAGCAGGACGACAGCCGGGACAGGGGTAAATTATGAGCAGTTCTTC. Its protein product is CASRTTAGTGVNYEQFF.

This clone turned up a few times. J is TRBJ1-1 and V is TRBV5-1; D perhaps matches TRBD1 (5 bases). Trimming left V 4 bases short and J 0 bases short, with 13 bases between. CDR1 and CDR2 (germline): SGHRS, YFSETQ. The CDR3 has 15 amino acids. CDR3 DNA sequence: TGCGCCAGCAGCCTACAGACAGCCTTGAACACTGAAGCTTTCTTT. Its protein product is CASSLQTALNTEAFF. The full variable domain, completed using reference TRBV5-1 and TRBJ1-1, is KAGVTQTPRYLIKTRGQQVTLSCSPISGHRSVSWYQQTPGQGLQFLFEYFSETQRNKGNFPGRFSGRQFSNSRSEMNVSTLELGDSALYLCASSLQTALNTEAFFGQGTRLTVV.

V and J are TRBV29-1 and TRBJ1-1, with 7 bases identical to TRBD1. J was trimmed by 4 bases and V by 2 bases; bases with no gene match: 7. Looked up from germline, CDR1 is SQVTM and CDR2 is ANQGSEA. The CDR3 consists of 14 residues. The CDR3 spells CSVEPTGYGTEAFF. The CDR3 DNA reads TGCAGCGTTGAACCGACAGGGTACGGCACTGAAGCTTTCTTT.

Of note for this clone: Other DNA sequences of this sample code for an identical CDR3. The V gene is TRBV5-4, the J gene TRBJ1-2; 11 bases map to TRBD1. This CDR3 is built from 14 residues. The germline V gene has CDR1 SGHNT and CDR2 YYREEE (reference sequence). J gave up 8 bases and V 4 bases, and 7 bases lay outside the gene matches. Written as DNA, the CDR3 is TGTGCCAGCAGCATAGGACAGGGGGCACGGGGCTACACCTTC. Protein sequence: CASSIGQGARGYTF.

The chain uses TRBV11-2 and TRBJ2-7; 7 bases map to TRBD1. J lost 0 bases, V lost 4 bases, and 9 bases had no gene match. The CDR3 covers 16 residues. Looked up from germline, CDR1 is SGHAT and CDR2 is FQNNGV. The CDR3 DNA reads TGTGCCAGCAGCTACAGAACAGGGGCTGGCTCCTACGAGCAGTACTTC. This codes for CASSYRTGAGSYEQYF.

This clone was seen only a few times. This chain links TRBV28 with TRBJ1-1, with 7 positions matching TRBD1. Germline CDR1 MDHEN, CDR2 SYDVKM. CDR3 size: 16 residues. Trimming took 5 bases from V and 13 from J; bases not matched to a gene: 22. Here the CDR3 DNA reads TGTGCCAGCAGTAGACTCTCCCTCCGGGACAGAGGCCGCAGTTTCTTT. It translates to CASSRLSLRDRGRSFF.

This clone has more than one count but fewer than ten. This chain uses TRBV5-1 with TRBJ1-2; 8 bases are a match to TRBD1. The CDR3 covers 15 residues. Trimming took 7 bases from V and 4 from J; bases not matched to a gene: 12. Germline V gene lookup returns CDR1 SGHRS and CDR2 YFSETQ. The CDR3 DNA follows: TGCGCCAGCCATTCCACCGGGACAGGTCCCTATGGCTACACCTTC. Protein: CASHSTGTGPYGYTF.

The V call is TRBV2, the J call TRBJ1-6; possible D gene TRBD1, 6 bases. Trimming cost V 5 bases and J 4 bases, with 9 bases left between them. CDR3 length: 14 residues. Germline V CDR1 and CDR2: SNHLY, FYNNEI. CDR3 sequence (DNA): TGTGCCAGCAGTAAGGGGGGGTATAATTCACCCCTCCACTTT. Translated: CASSKGGYNSPLHF.

The chain carries TRBV6-1 and TRBJ1-6; tentative D call: TRBD1 (5 bases). CDR1 is MNHNS and CDR2 is SASEGT in the germline V gene. The germline V and J ends were trimmed by 6 bases and 2 bases, with 8 bases remaining between them. The CDR3 has 14 residues. The CDR3 is CASRGGPYNSPLHF. The CDR3 DNA follows: TGTGCCAGCAGGGGGGGACCCTATAATTCACCCCTCCACTTT.

The rearrangement links TRBV7-6 to TRBJ1-4; no reliable D call. The CDR3 sequence is 12 residues long. The germline V gene encodes CDR1 SGHVS and CDR2 FNYEAQ. The V gene lost 5 bases and the J gene lost 8 bases, with 9 bases spanning the gap. The DNA of the CDR3 is TGTGCCAGCAGCAGCGGTCGGGAAAAACTGTTTTTT. Translated, it gives CASSSGREKLFF.

This clone was detected once. The rearrangement joins TRBV19 to TRBJ2-5; 7 bases line up with TRBD1. The J segment lost 4 bases and the V segment lost 1 base, leaving 12 bases of the junction unmatched. From germline, CDR1 is LNHDA and CDR2 SQIVND (reference sequence). The CDR3 spans 17 residues. In DNA form, the CDR3 reads TGTGCCAGTAGTATAGCGTTTCGAGGTACAGGGGCAGAGACCCAGTACTTC. As protein: CASSIAFRGTGAETQYF.

The chain links TRBV18 to TRBJ2-7; TRBD1 matches at 8 bases. This CDR3 spans 14 amino acids. With 4 bases clipped from V and 1 base from J, the junction kept 3 bases outside the gene matches. Germline lookup yields CDR1 KGHSH and CDR2 LQKENI. Here the CDR3 reads CASSQDRGSYEQYF. The CDR3 region has the DNA TGTGCCAGCTCACAAGACAGGGGTTCCTACGAGCAGTACTTC.